A selection of T cell receptor beta chains follows, all from one sample in a study of identical twins. From the 5' RACE reads, TCRdb called clonotypes with MiXCR, one entry per CDR3 protein. The sample contains 1.5 million to 2 million distinct CDR3 sequences, around 29% of which appear only once. Specimen: cord blood. The receptors were sampled from a newborn girl in good health. Both conserved end residues are part of each CDR3. D genes are given only for firm matches. Some rows have no size entry. The others give once, few or many, or a class for an expanded clone.

clone size,V gene,J gene,D gene,CDR3 DNA,CDR3 protein
few,TRBV20-1,TRBJ1-5,NA,TGCAGTGCTAGAGACAGGGTGCCGCCCCAGCATTTT,CSARDRVPPQHF
NA,TRBV21-1,TRBJ1-4,NA,TGTGCCAGCAGTGGCAGGGTTGAAAAACTGTTTTTT,CASSGRVEKLFF
NA,TRBV20-1,TRBJ1-2,TRBD1,TGCAGTGCTAGTCCCCGGACAGGGAGAGGTGGCTACACCTTC,CSASPRTGRGGYTF
NA,TRBV20-1,TRBJ1-2,NA,TGCAGTGCCAGCGGGGGCCTAACCCCCTTAACTAACTATGGCTACACCTTC,CSASGGLTPLTNYGYTF
few,TRBV6-1,TRBJ2-7,NA,TGTGCCAGCAGTGGAAAAGGCTACGAGCAGTACTTC,CASSGKGYEQYF
NA,TRBV27,TRBJ1-2,TRBD1,TGTGCCAGCAGGGCTACAGGGGGTCGGGGCTACACCTTC,CASRATGGRGYTF
NA,TRBV12-3/TRBV12-4,TRBJ2-5,NA,TGTGCCAGCAGTTTCCACAGGAGCTACCAAGAGGCCCAGTACTTC,CASSFHRSYQEAQYF
NA,TRBV6-5,TRBJ2-1,TRBD2,TGTGCCAGCAGTTACGCGGGACTAGCGGGAGCGGCCTACAATGAGCAGTTCTTC,CASSYAGLAGAAYNEQFF
NA,TRBV28,TRBJ2-2,NA,TGTGCCACCGACTATGCGAACACCGGGGAGCTGTTTTTT,CATDYANTGELFF
few,TRBV5-1,TRBJ2-1,TRBD1,TGCGCCAGCAGCTTGGTATACAGGGGGCGCGGAAATGAGCAGTTCTTC,CASSLVYRGRGNEQFF
few,TRBV5-8,TRBJ2-4,NA,TGTGCCAGCAGCTCTGCCCCCGGGACAGCCAAAAACATTCAGTACTTC,CASSSAPGTAKNIQYF
many,TRBV25-1,TRBJ2-3,NA,TGTGCCAGCAGTGCAGGCTCCGGGGATACGCAGTATTTT,CASSAGSGDTQYF
few,TRBV18,TRBJ1-4,NA,TGTGCCAGCTCACGAGGACAGACGGAAAAACTGTTTTTT,CASSRGQTEKLFF
once,TRBV27,TRBJ1-5,NA,TGTGCCAGCAGTTCACTCCTAAGACAGAGAGGTCAGCCCCAGCATTTT,CASSSLLRQRGQPQHF
NA,TRBV3-1,TRBJ2-1,NA,TGTTCCAGCAGCCGCAGCAGGTACGGTGAGCAGTTCTTC,CSSSRSRYGEQFF
few,TRBV3-1,TRBJ2-2,NA,TGTGCCAGCAGCCAGTCGCCGGGGCGCACCGGGGAGCTGTTTTTT,CASSQSPGRTGELFF
NA,TRBV7-2,TRBJ2-1,NA,TGTGCCAGCAGCCACCAAAGGGATGAGCAGTTCTTC,CASSHQRDEQFF
NA,TRBV20-1,TRBJ1-2,TRBD1,TGCAGTGAAAGGGGGCGTATGAGTGGCTACACCTTC,CSERGRMSGYTF
few,TRBV7-2,TRBJ2-3,NA,TGTGCCAGCAGCTTAGCGGAACTGATCGGGAATACGCAGTATTTT,CASSLAELIGNTQYF
NA,TRBV20-1,TRBJ2-7,TRBD2,TGCAGTGCTAGAGATTCTTTCGGACTAGCGGGAGGCTCCTCCTACGAGCAGTACTTC,CSARDSFGLAGGSSYEQYF
NA,TRBV7-9,TRBJ2-7,NA,TGTGCCAGCAGCCTCCCAAATGCCCCATACGAGCAGTACTTC,CASSLPNAPYEQYF
NA,TRBV20-1,TRBJ2-3,TRBD2,TGCAGTGCTAGAGTCCTAGCGGGAGTCTCAGATACGCAGTATTTT,CSARVLAGVSDTQYF
few,TRBV4-1,TRBJ2-4,TRBD2,TGCGCCAGCAGCCGACTAGCGGGGGGCATTCAGTACTTC,CASSRLAGGIQYF